This T cell receptor beta chain was observed in a study of shared clonotypes between healthy human individuals. The CDR3 sequence is 15 residues long. Germline CDR1 reads SGDLS; CDR2 reads YYNGEE. V gave up 3 bases and J gave up 5 bases; unmatched junction bases: 6. TCRdb's table, derived via immunoSEQ multiplex PCR, lists solely in-frame clones and lacks some. This sample has some 630,000 clones; 95% to 97% occur once, and the top ten carry 0.11%. Naive CD8 cells comprised CD45RO-negative, CCR7-positively selected cells, excluding terminally differentiated effector memory CD45RA+ cells. This chain links TRBV9 with TRBJ2-1, with 9 bases fitting TRBD2. Sequenced material: naive CD8+ T cells sorted from blood. This sequence originates from a woman in her thirties in good health. The CDR3 DNA reads TGTGCCAGCAGCGCCGAGGGACTAGCCGACAATGAGCAGTTCTTC. This gives the protein CASSAEGLADNEQFF.